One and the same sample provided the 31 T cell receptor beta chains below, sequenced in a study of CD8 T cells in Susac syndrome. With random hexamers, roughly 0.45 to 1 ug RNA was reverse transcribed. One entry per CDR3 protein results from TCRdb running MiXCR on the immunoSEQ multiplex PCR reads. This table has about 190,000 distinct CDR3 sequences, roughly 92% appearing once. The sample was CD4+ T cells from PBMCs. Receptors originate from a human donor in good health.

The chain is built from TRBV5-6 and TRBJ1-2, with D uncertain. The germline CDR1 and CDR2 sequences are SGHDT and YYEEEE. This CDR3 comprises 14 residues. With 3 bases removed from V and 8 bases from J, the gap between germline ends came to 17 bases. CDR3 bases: TGTGCCAGCAGCTCCACCCCCATGGGCTGGGGCTACACCTTC. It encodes CASSSTPMGWGYTF. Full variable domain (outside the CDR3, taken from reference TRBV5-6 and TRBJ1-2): DAGVTQSPTHLIKTRGQQVTLRCSPKSGHDTVSWYQQALGQGPQFIFQYYEEEERQRGNFPDRFSGHQFPNYSSELNVNALLLGDSALYLCASSSTPMGWGYTFGSGTRLTVV.

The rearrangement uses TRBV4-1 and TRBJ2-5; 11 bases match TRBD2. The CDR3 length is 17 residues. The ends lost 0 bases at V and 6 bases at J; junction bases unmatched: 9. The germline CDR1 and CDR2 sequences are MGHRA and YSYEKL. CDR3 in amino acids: CASSQEGPGLAAKTQYF. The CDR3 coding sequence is TGCGCCAGCAGCCAAGAAGGCCCGGGACTAGCGGCGAAGACCCAGTACTTC.

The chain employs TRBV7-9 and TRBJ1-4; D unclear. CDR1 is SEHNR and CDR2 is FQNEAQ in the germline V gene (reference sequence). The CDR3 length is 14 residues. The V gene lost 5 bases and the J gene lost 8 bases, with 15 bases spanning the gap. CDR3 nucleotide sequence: TGTGCCAGCAGCCTAGGGAGGTTGGACGAAAAACTGTTTTTT. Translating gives CASSLGRLDEKLFF.

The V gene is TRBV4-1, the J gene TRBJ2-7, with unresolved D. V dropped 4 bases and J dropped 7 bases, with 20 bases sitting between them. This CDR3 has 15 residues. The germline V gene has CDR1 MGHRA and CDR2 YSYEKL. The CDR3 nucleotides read TGCGCCAGCAGCCTCACGGACGACATTCTTTGGGAGCAGTACGTC. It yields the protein CASSLTDDILWEQYV.

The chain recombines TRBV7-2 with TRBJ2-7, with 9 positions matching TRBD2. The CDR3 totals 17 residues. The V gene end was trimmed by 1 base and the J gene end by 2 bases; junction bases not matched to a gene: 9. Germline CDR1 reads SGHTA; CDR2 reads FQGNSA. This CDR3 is CASSLGLAGRVTYEQYF. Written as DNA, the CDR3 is TGTGCCAGCAGCTTAGGCCTAGCGGGGCGCGTCACCTACGAGCAGTACTTC. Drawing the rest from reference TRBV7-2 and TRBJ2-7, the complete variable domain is GAGVSQSPSNKVTEKGKDVELRCDPISGHTALYWYRQSLGQGLEFLIYFQGNSAPDKSGLPSDRFSAERTGGSVSTLTIQRTQQEDSAVYLCASSLGLAGRVTYEQYFGPGTRLTVT.

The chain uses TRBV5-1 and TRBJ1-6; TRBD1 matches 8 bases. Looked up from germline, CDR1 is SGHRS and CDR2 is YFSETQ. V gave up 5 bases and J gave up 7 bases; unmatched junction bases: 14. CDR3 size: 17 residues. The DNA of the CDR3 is TGCGCCAGCAGGCCGGGACAGGCTTACCAGGCCAATTCACCCCTCCACTTT. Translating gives CASRPGQAYQANSPLHF.

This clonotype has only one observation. The DNA of the CDR3 is TGTGCCAGCAGCTTAAGACCGGGACTGAACACCGGGGAGCTGTTTTTT. It codes for CASSLRPGLNTGELFF. The gene calls are TRBV7-3 and TRBJ2-2; perhaps TRBD2 as D (6 bases). Trimming left V 1 base short and J 1 base short, with 10 bases between. The CDR3 spans 16 residues. Germline values: CDR1 SGHTA, CDR2 FQGTGA.

CDR3 amino acids: CASSYRDRNQPQHF. For the CDR3, the DNA is TGTGCCAGCAGTTACCGGGACAGAAATCAGCCCCAGCATTTT. This sequence joins TRBV6-5 and TRBJ1-5; TRBD1 matches at 7 bases. V lost 2 bases to trimming and J lost 4 bases; unmatched junction nucleotides: 2. The V gene's germline CDR1 is MNHEY and CDR2 SVGAGI. The CDR3 is made up of 14 amino acids.

CDR3 DNA sequence: TGTGCCACCAATGCACCGGGACAGGGGATTCAGCCCCAGCATTTT. Protein: CATNAPGQGIQPQHF. The chain employs TRBV15 and TRBJ1-5; TRBD1 agrees at 10 bases. With 7 bases clipped from V and 6 bases from J, the junction kept 9 bases outside the gene matches. This CDR3 spans 15 amino acids. Germline V CDR1 and CDR2: LNHNV, YYDKDF (reference sequence).

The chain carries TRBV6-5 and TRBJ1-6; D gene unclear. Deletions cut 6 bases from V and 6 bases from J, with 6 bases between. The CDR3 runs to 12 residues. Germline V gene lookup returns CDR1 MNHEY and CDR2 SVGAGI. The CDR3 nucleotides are TGTGCCAGCAGGAAGGTTAATTCACCCCTCCACTTT. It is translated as CASRKVNSPLHF.

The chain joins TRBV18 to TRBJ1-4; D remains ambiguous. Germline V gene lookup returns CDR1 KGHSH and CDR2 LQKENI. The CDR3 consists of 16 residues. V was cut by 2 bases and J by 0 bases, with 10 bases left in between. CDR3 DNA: TGTGCCAGCTCACCATTTCAGATTTCAACTAATGAAAAACTGTTTTTT. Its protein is CASSPFQISTNEKLFF.

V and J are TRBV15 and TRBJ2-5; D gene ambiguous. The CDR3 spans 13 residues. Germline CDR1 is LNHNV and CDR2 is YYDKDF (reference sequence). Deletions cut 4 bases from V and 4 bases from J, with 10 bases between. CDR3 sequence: CATSNGPVETQYF. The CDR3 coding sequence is TGTGCCACCAGCAACGGGCCCGTAGAGACCCAGTACTTC.

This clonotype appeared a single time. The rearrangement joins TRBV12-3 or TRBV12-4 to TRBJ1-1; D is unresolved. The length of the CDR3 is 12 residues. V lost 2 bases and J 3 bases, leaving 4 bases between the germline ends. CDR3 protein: CASSLYDTEAFF. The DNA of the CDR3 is TGTGCCAGCAGTTTATATGACACTGAAGCTTTCTTT.

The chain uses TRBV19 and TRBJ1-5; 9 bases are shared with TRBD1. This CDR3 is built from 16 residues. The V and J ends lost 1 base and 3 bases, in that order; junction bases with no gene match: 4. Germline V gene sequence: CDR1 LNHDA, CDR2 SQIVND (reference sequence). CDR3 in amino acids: CASSIVGTGNNQPQHF. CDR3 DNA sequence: TGTGCCAGTAGTATAGTTGGGACAGGGAACAATCAGCCCCAGCATTTT.

CDR3 in amino acids: CASRWTAGGHEQYF. The CDR3 bases are TGTGCCAGCAGATGGACAGCCGGGGGCCACGAGCAGTACTTC. J is TRBJ2-7 and V is TRBV12-3 or TRBV12-4; perhaps D is TRBD1 or TRBD2 (6 bases each). Trimming took 6 bases from V and 5 from J, leaving 17 bases between them. This CDR3 is built from 14 residues.

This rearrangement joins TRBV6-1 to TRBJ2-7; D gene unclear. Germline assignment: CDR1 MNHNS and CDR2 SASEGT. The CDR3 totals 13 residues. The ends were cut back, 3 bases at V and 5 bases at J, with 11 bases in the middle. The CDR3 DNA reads TGTGCCAGCAGTGAGGGCAGCCAGAACGAGCAGTACTTC. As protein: CASSEGSQNEQYF.

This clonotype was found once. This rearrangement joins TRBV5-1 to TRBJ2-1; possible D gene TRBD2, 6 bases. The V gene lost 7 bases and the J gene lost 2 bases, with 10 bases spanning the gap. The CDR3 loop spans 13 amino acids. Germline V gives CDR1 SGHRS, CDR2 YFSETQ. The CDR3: CASGGDPYNEQFF. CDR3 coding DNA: TGCGCCAGCGGAGGGGATCCCTACAATGAGCAGTTCTTC.

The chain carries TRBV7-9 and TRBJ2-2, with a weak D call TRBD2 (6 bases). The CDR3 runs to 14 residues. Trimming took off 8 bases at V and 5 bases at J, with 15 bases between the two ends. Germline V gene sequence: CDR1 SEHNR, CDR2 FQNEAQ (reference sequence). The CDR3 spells CASFFLGGTGELFF. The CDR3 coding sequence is TGTGCCAGCTTCTTCCTTGGGGGGACCGGGGAGCTGTTTTTT.

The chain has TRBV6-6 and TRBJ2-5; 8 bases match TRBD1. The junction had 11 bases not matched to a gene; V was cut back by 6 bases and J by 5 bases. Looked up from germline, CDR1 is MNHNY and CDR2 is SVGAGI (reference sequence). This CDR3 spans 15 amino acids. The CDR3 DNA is TGTGCCAGCAGAGGACAGGGCGTTGGTTGGGAGACCCAGTACTTC. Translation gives CASRGQGVGWETQYF.

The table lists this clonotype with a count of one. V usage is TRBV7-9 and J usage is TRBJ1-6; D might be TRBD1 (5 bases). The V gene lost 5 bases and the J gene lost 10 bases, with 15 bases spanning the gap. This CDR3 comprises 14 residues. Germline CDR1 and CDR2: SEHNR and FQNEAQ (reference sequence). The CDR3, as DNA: TGTGCCAGCAGCCGACAGATAGATGGCTCACCCCTCCACTTT. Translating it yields CASSRQIDGSPLHF.

The DNA of the CDR3 is TGCAGCGTTGCTTACCTACTAGCAAATTCCTACAATGAGCAGTTCTTC. This codes for CSVAYLLANSYNEQFF. The chain is built from TRBV29-1 and TRBJ2-1, with D perhaps TRBD2 (6 bases). V lost 4 bases and J lost 1, with 17 bases in between. CDR3 length: 16 residues. Germline CDR1 and CDR2: SQVTM and ANQGSEA.

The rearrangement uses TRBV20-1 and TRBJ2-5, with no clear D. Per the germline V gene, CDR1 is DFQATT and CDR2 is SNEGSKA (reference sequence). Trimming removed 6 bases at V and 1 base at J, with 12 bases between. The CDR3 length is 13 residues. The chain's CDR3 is CSAPAHIQETQYF. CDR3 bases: TGCAGTGCCCCGGCTCACATCCAAGAGACCCAGTACTTC.

The CDR3 DNA follows: TGTGCCAGCAGTTACACACAGGGGCGTTCCTACAATGAGCAGTTCTTC. It specifies CASSYTQGRSYNEQFF. This sequence joins TRBV6-5 and TRBJ2-1, with 7 positions matching TRBD1. The J segment lost 1 base and the V segment lost 2 bases, leaving 5 bases of the junction unmatched. Germline V CDR1 and CDR2: MNHEY, SVGAGI. The CDR3 has 16 residues.

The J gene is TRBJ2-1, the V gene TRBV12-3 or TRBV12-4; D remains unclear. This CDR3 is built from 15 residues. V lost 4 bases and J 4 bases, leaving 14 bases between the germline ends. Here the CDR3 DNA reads TGTGCCAGCAGTTCCCAGACGATGGCATACAATGAGCAGTTCTTC. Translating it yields CASSSQTMAYNEQFF.

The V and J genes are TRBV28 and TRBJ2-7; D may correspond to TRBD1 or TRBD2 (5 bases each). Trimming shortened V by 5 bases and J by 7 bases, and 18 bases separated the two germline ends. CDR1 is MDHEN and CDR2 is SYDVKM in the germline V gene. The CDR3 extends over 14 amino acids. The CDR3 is CASSPITGTTEQYV. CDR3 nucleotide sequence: TGTGCCAGCAGTCCCATAACCGGGACGACTGAGCAGTACGTC.

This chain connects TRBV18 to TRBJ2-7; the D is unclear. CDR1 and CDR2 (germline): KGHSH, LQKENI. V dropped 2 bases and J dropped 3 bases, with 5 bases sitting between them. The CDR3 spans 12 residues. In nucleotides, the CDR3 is TGTGCCAGCTCACCATTAGGCTACGAGCAGTACTTC. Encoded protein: CASSPLGYEQYF.

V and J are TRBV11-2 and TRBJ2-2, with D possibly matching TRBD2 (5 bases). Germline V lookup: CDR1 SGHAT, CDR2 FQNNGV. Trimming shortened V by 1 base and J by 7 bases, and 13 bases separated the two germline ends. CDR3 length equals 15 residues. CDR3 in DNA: TGTGCCAGCAGCTTAGTTCCGGGGAGCGGCGGGGAGCTGTTTTTT. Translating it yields CASSLVPGSGGELFF. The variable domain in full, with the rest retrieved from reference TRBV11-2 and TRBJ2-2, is EAGVAQSPRYKIIEKRQSVAFWCNPISGHATLYWYQQILGQGPKLLIQFQNNGVVDDSQLPKDRFSAERLKGVDSTLKIQPAKLEDSAVYLCASSLVPGSGGELFFGEGSRLTVL.

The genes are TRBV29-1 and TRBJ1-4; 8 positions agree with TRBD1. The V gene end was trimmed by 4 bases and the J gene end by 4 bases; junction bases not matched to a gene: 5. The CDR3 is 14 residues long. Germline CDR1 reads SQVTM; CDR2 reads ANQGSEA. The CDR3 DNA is TGCAGCGTTGCCTGGACAGGGTTTAATGAAAAACTGTTTTTT. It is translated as CSVAWTGFNEKLFF.

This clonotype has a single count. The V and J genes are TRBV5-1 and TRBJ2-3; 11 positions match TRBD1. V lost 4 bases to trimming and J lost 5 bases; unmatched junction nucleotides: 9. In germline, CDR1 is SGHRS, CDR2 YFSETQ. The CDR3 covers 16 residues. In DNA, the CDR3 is TGCGCCAGCAGCCGTGCTCCCGGGACAGGGGGAGATACGCAGTATTTT. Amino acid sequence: CASSRAPGTGGDTQYF.

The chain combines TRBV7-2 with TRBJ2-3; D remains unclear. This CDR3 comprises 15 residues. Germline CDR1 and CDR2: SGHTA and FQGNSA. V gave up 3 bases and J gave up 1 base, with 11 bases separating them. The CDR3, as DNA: TGTGCCAGCAGCTTCCGGGTTGGGCGCACAGATACGCAGTATTTT. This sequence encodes CASSFRVGRTDTQYF.

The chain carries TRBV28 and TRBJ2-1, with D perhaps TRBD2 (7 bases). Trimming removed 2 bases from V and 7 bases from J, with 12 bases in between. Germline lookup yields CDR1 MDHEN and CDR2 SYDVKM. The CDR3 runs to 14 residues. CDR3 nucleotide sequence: TGTGCCAGCAGTTTAGGGGGGGCGCTGAATGAGCAGTTCTTC. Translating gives CASSLGGALNEQFF.